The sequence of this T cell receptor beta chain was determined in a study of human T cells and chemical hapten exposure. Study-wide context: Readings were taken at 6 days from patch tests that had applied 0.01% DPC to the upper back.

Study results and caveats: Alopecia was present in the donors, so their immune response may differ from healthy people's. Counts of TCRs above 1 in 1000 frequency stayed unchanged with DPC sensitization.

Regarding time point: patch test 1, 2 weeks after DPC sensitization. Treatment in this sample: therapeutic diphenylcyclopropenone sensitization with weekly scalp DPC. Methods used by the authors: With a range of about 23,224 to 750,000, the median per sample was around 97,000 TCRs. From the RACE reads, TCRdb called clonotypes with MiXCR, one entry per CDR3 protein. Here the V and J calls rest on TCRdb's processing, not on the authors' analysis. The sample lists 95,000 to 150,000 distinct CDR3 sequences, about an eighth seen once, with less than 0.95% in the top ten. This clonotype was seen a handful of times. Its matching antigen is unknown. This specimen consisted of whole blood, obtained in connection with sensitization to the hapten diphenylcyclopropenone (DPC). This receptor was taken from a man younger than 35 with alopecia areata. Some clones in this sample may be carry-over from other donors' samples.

The CDR3, as DNA: TGTGCCAGCAGTTACCGAGGGACGGGTTTTACCTACGAGCAGTACTTC. Amino acid sequence: CASSYRGTGFTYEQYF. This chain uses TRBV27 with TRBJ2-7; either TRBD1 or TRBD2 may supply D (5 bases each). V lost 4 bases to trimming and J lost 2 bases, with 18 bases between them. Looked up from germline, CDR1 is MNHEY and CDR2 is SMNVEV (reference sequence). The CDR3 is made up of 16 amino acids.